The 18 T cell receptor beta chains presented below share a single source sample, sequenced in a study of cytomegalovirus exposure and HLA in healthy donors. Both 60 Vbeta primers and 13 Jbeta primers went into the PCR. Using immunoSEQ multiplex PCR, the repertoire was profiled, and TCRdb retains in-frame clones only, with some absent. The data show some 130,000 clones, about 80% seen once. The sequenced sample consisted of PBMCs. The receptors come from a man aged 35 to 55 in good health and CMV-seropositive.

CDR3 region: CASSPNPRVSNQPQHF. The DNA for the CDR3 is TGTGCCAGCAGTCCCAACCCCAGGGTTAGCAATCAGCCCCAGCATTTT. The chain couples TRBV6-7 to TRBJ1-5; TRBD1 is a possible D gene (5 bases). TRBV6-7 is identified as an open reading frame with a role that is uncertain. This CDR3 spans 16 amino acids. V shed 5 bases and J shed 0 bases, with 14 bases lying between them.

This chain links TRBV7-9 with TRBJ2-1; tentatively, D is TRBD2 (5 bases). CDR3 length: 15 residues. Germline V gene data show CDR1 as SEHNR and CDR2 as FQNEAQ (reference sequence). V shed 5 bases and J shed 1 base, with 12 bases lying between them. CDR3 nucleotides: TGTGCCAGCAGCCCCTCCGGACTTTCCTACAATGAGCAGTTCTTC. This sequence encodes CASSPSGLSYNEQFF. Complete variable domain (other parts from reference TRBV7-9 and TRBJ2-1): DTGVSQNPRHKITKRGQNVTFRCDPISEHNRLYWYRQTLGQGPEFLTYFQNEAQLEKSRLLSDRFSAERPKGSFSTLEIQRTEQGDSAMYLCASSPSGLSYNEQFFGPGTRLTVL.

The CDR3: CSVQTGDEQYF. CDR3 sequence (DNA): TGCAGCGTTCAGACAGGGGACGAGCAGTACTTC. The rearrangement joins TRBV29-1 to TRBJ2-7; 8 nucleotides line up with TRBD1. Germline values: CDR1 SQVTM, CDR2 ANQGSEA. The length of the CDR3 is 11 residues. V lost 5 bases to trimming and J lost 5 bases; unmatched junction nucleotides: 2.

The genes are TRBV10-1 and TRBJ2-2, with a tentative D call TRBD2 (6 bases). This CDR3 is 14 amino acids long. V lost 4 bases and J 2 bases, leaving 8 bases between the germline ends. Germline values: CDR1 WNHNN, CDR2 SYGVQD (reference sequence). The DNA of the CDR3 is TGCGCCAGCAGTGTTAGCGGAAACACCGGGGAGCTGTTTTTT. Amino acids: CASSVSGNTGELFF.

The V and J genes are TRBV7-9 and TRBJ2-1, with D possibly being TRBD1 (5 bases). The CDR3 covers 15 residues. The V end was cut by 3 bases, the J end by 5 bases, with 14 bases between. Germline CDR1 reads SEHNR; CDR2 reads FQNEAQ (reference sequence). The DNA for the CDR3 is TGTGCCAGCAGCTTCAGGGTAGGCACTAACAATGAGCAGTTCTTC. This gives the protein CASSFRVGTNNEQFF.

This sequence joins TRBV10-3 and TRBJ1-6; D is uncertain. Germline lookup yields CDR1 ENHRY and CDR2 SYGVKD. The V and J ends lost 2 bases and 10 bases respectively, with 12 bases between them. This CDR3 contains 14 residues. CDR3 sequence reads: CAISEVPRRSPLHF. The CDR3 bases are TGTGCCATCAGTGAGGTACCTAGAAGATCACCCCTCCACTTT.

The CDR3: CASSNRVRGGYTF. CDR3 coding DNA: TGTGCCAGTAGTAACAGGGTCCGGGGTGGCTACACCTTC. The chain uses TRBV19 and TRBJ1-2; D is possibly TRBD1 (6 bases). With 4 bases removed from V and 7 bases from J, the gap between germline ends came to 13 bases. The germline CDR1 and CDR2 sequences are LNHDA and SQIVND (reference sequence). The CDR3 spans 13 residues.

The rearrangement joins TRBV6-6 to TRBJ2-3; D is possibly TRBD2 (6 bases). Trimming removed 5 bases from V and 2 bases from J, with 17 bases in between. The CDR3 contains 16 residues. Germline V lookup: CDR1 MNHNY, CDR2 SVGAGI (reference sequence). The CDR3 nucleotides read TGTGCCAGCAGTCCCGGGACTCCAAAAGACACAGATACGCAGTATTTT. Translating it yields CASSPGTPKDTDTQYF.

The rearrangement joins TRBV29-1 to TRBJ2-2, with 7 bases lining up with TRBD1. The CDR3 runs 14 residues. Germline V gives CDR1 SQVTM, CDR2 ANQGSEA. Germline trimming cut 7 bases from V and 1 base from J; bases unmatched to any gene: 6. CDR3: CSATTGWNTGELFF. The CDR3 DNA sequence: TGCAGCGCCACGACAGGGTGGAACACCGGGGAGCTGTTTTTT.

The rearrangement links TRBV6-1 to TRBJ2-1, with a tentative D call TRBD2 (6 bases). V lost 4 bases and J lost 9, with 13 bases in between. The CDR3 is 13 amino acids. Germline V gene lookup returns CDR1 MNHNS and CDR2 SASEGT. The CDR3 loop is CASSVEWGGEQFF. CDR3 nucleotides: TGTGCCAGCAGTGTCGAGTGGGGAGGTGAGCAGTTCTTC.

The chain has TRBV9 and TRBJ2-1; no clear D. Germline V CDR1 and CDR2: SGDLS, YYNGEE. The CDR3 covers 14 residues. Trimming took off 0 bases at V and 6 bases at J, with 10 bases between the two ends. The CDR3 spells CASSVAPQSNEQFF. The CDR3 DNA is TGTGCCAGCAGCGTAGCCCCACAATCCAATGAGCAGTTCTTC.

In this sample, this clone turned up a few times. This chain uses TRBV7-6 with TRBJ2-3, with TRBD2 matching 8 bases. Germline-derived CDR1 and CDR2 are SGHVS and FNYEAQ. Trimming cost V 1 base and J 5 bases; bases outside gene matches: 2. The CDR3 spans 14 residues. The chain's CDR3 is CASSLDRGGDTQYF. The CDR3 DNA is TGTGCCAGCAGCTTAGATCGGGGGGGAGATACGCAGTATTTT. Based on the CDR3 plus reference TRBV7-6 and TRBJ2-3, the full variable domain is GAGVSQSPRYKVTKRGQDVALRCDPISGHVSLYWYRQALGQGPEFLTYFNYEAQQDKSGLPNDRFSAERPEGSISTLTIQRTEQRDSAMYRCASSLDRGGDTQYFGPGTRLTVL.

This chain links TRBV28 with TRBJ2-4; the D gene is possibly TRBD1 (7 bases). The V end lost 6 bases, the J end lost 9 bases, and 21 bases lay between the germline ends. Germline V gene data show CDR1 as MDHEN and CDR2 as SYDVKM. This CDR3 is built from 15 residues. The CDR3 region is CASSSTGEDRGIQYF. DNA for the CDR3: TGTGCCAGCAGCTCTACAGGGGAGGATCGAGGCATTCAGTACTTC.

The chain employs TRBV6-4 and TRBJ1-1; TRBD1 might be the D (6 bases). CDR1 MRHNA and CDR2 SNTAGT come from the germline V gene. The V and J ends lost 5 bases and 6 bases respectively, with 13 bases between them. The CDR3 is 13 residues long. The CDR3 spells CASSPNRVAEAFF. CDR3 DNA: TGTGCCAGCAGTCCTAACAGGGTCGCTGAAGCTTTCTTT.

The V and J genes are TRBV18 and TRBJ2-7; a weak D match, TRBD1 (5 bases). This CDR3 region has 14 residues. Germline lookup yields CDR1 KGHSH and CDR2 LQKENI. The ends were cut back, 0 bases at V and 2 bases at J, with 8 bases in the middle. The CDR3 nucleotides read TGTGCCAGCTCACCACCCCAGGGAACCTACGAGCAGTACTTC. Protein product: CASSPPQGTYEQYF.

The rearrangement joins TRBV9 to TRBJ1-1; the match to TRBD1 covers 7 bases. CDR3 length: 15 amino acids. CDR1 SGDLS and CDR2 YYNGEE come from the germline V gene. V lost 4 bases and J lost 3; bases outside the gene matches: 9. The chain's CDR3 is CASSSLTGSDTEAFF. The CDR3 DNA reads TGTGCCAGCAGCTCCTTGACAGGGTCGGACACTGAAGCTTTCTTT.

The chain uses TRBV30 and TRBJ1-6; D unresolved. V lost 7 bases and J lost 9, with 16 bases in between. Per germline, CDR1 GTSNPN and CDR2 SVGIG (reference sequence). This CDR3 region has 13 residues. The CDR3 region has the DNA TGTGCCTTTTACGGACGGCGGGGTTCACCCCTCCACTTT. It encodes CAFYGRRGSPLHF.

V gene TRBV11-2 combines with J gene TRBJ2-2; D uncertain. Germline assignment: CDR1 SGHAT and CDR2 FQNNGV. Trimming stripped 0 bases from V and 1 base from J, with 6 bases between. The CDR3 has 15 residues. CDR3: CASSLDLWNTGELFF. The CDR3 nucleotides read TGTGCCAGCAGCTTAGACTTATGGAACACCGGGGAGCTGTTTTTT.